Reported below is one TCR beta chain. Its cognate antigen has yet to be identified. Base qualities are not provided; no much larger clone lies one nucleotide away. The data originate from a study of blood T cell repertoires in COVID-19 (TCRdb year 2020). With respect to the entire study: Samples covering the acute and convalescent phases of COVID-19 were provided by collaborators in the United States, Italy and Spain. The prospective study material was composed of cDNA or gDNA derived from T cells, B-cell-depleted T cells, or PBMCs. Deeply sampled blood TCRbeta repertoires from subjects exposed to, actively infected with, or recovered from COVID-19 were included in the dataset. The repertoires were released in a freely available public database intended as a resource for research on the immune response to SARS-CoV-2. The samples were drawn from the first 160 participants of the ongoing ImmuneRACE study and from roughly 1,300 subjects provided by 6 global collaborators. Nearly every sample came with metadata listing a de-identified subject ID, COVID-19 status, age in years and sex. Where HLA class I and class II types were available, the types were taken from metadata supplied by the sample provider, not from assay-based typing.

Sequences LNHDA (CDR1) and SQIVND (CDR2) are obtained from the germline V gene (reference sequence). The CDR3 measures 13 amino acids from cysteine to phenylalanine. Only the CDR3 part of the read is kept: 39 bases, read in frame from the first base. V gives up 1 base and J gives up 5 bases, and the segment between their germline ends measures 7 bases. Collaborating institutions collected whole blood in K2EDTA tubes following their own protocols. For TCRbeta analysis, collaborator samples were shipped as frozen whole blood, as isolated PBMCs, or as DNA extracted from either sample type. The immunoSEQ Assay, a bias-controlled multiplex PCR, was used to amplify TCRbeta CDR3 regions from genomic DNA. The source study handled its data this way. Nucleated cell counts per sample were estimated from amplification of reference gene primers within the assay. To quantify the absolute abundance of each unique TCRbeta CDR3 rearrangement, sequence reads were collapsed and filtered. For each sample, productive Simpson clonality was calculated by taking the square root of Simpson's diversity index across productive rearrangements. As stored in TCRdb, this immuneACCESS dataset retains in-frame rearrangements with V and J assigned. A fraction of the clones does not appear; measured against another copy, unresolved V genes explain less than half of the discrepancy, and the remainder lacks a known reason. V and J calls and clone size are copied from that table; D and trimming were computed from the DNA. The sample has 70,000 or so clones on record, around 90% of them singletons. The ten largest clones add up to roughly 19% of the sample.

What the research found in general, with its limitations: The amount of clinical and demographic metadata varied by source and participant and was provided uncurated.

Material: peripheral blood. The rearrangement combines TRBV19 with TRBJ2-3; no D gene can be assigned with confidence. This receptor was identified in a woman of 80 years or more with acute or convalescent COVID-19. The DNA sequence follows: TGTGCCAGTAGTATAGTTGGAGAAGATACGCAGTATTTT. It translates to CASSIVGEDTQYF. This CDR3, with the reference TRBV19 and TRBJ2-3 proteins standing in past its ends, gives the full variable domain DGGITQSPKYLFRKEGQNVTLSCEQNLNHDAMYWYRQDPGQGLRLIYYSQIVNDFQKGDIAEGYSVSREKKESFPLTVTSAQKNPTAFYLCASSIVGEDTQYFGPGTRLTVL.